Presented here are 12 T cell receptor beta chains from one specimen sequenced in a study of blood T cell repertoires in COVID-19. TCRdb's table, derived via immunoSEQ multiplex PCR, lists solely in-frame clones and lacks some. This table holds about 65,000 clones, roughly 80% found once. Specimen: peripheral blood. Receptor source: a human donor in a cohort sampled during active COVID-19.

V gene TRBV7-3 combines with J gene TRBJ1-1; the D gene is possibly TRBD1 (5 bases). Germline V lookup: CDR1 SGHTA, CDR2 FQGTGA. V was cut by 0 bases and J by 1 base, with 6 bases left in between. This CDR3 region has 14 residues. In DNA, the CDR3 is TGTGCCAGCAGCTTAACCGGACAGAACACTGAAGCTTTCTTT. Translated: CASSLTGQNTEAFF.

The chain recombines TRBV6-5 with TRBJ2-7; possibly TRBD2 for D (5 bases). This CDR3 contains 14 residues. Germline V gene lookup returns CDR1 MNHEY and CDR2 SVGAGI. Trimming took 0 bases from V and 4 from J, leaving 10 bases between them. Here the CDR3 DNA reads TGTGCCAGCAGTTACTCTGGCCTAGCTTACGAGCAGTACTTC. It codes for CASSYSGLAYEQYF.

The chain uses TRBV28 and TRBJ1-1, with no clear D. This CDR3 has 14 residues. Per the germline V gene, CDR1 is MDHEN and CDR2 is SYDVKM. The ends were cut back, 6 bases at V and 0 bases at J, with 11 bases in the middle. CDR3 nucleotide sequence: TGTGCCAGCAGGGAGGGCGCCCTGAACACTGAAGCTTTCTTT. Its translation: CASREGALNTEAFF.

This rearrangement joins TRBV5-4 to TRBJ2-3; maybe TRBD2 (5 bases). Germline assignment: CDR1 SGHNT and CDR2 YYREEE (reference sequence). V lost 4 bases and J 2 bases, leaving 14 bases between the germline ends. This CDR3 region has 15 residues. The CDR3 loop is CASSPPGTPTDTQYF. The CDR3 nucleotides read TGTGCCAGCAGCCCTCCGGGAACACCCACAGATACGCAGTATTTT.

The rearrangement uses TRBV19 and TRBJ2-7; maybe TRBD1 (6 bases). The CDR3 contains 13 residues. In germline, CDR1 is LNHDA, CDR2 SQIVND (reference sequence). V gave up 8 bases and J gave up 2 bases, with 13 bases separating them. This CDR3 reads CASSAGEPYEQYF. The CDR3 DNA reads as TGTGCCAGTTCTGCAGGGGAGCCCTACGAGCAGTACTTC.

The chain links TRBV30 to TRBJ2-4; D gene unclear. The V and J ends lost 1 base and 0 bases respectively, with 4 bases between them. CDR1 and CDR2 (germline): GTSNPN, SVGIG (reference sequence). The CDR3 sequence is 13 residues long. The CDR3 loop is CAWSGLAKNIQYF. The CDR3 DNA follows: TGTGCCTGGAGTGGACTAGCCAAAAACATTCAGTACTTC.

The chain employs TRBV5-1 and TRBJ1-4; D not certain. From germline, CDR1 is SGHRS and CDR2 YFSETQ. CDR3 length: 14 amino acids. Trimming shortened V by 3 bases and J by 4 bases, and 10 bases separated the two germline ends. The CDR3 region has the DNA TGCGCCAGCAGCTCGAGGCCTCGTAATGAAAAACTGTTTTTT. Encoded protein: CASSSRPRNEKLFF.

V is TRBV18 and J is TRBJ2-2; D is possibly TRBD1 (7 bases). CDR3 size: 16 residues. Germline-derived CDR1 and CDR2 are KGHSH and LQKENI. V shed 1 base and J shed 5 bases, with 14 bases lying between them. CDR3 residues: CASSPLQAGGTGELFF. CDR3 DNA: TGTGCCAGCTCACCACTTCAGGCAGGGGGGACCGGGGAGCTGTTTTTT.

V and J are TRBV18 and TRBJ2-5, with D unresolved. The CDR3 is made up of 15 amino acids. V was cut by 1 base and J by 5 bases, with 14 bases left in between. The V gene's germline CDR1 is KGHSH and CDR2 LQKENI. In DNA form, the CDR3 reads TGTGCCAGCTCACCACGTCCTGCGAATTGGGAGACCCAGTACTTC. Translated: CASSPRPANWETQYF.

The V gene is TRBV5-1, the J gene TRBJ1-1; perhaps TRBD1 as D (6 bases). Per germline, CDR1 SGHRS and CDR2 YFSETQ. V lost 7 bases and J lost 1, with 11 bases in between. The CDR3 is 13 amino acids. The CDR3 reads CASHLQGNTEAFF. In DNA form, the CDR3 reads TGCGCCAGCCATCTACAGGGGAACACTGAAGCTTTCTTT.

The rearrangement uses TRBV6-5 and TRBJ2-1; 7 positions agree with TRBD2. Germline V gene data show CDR1 as MNHEY and CDR2 as SVGAGI. The trim removed 0 bases at V and 10 bases at J, leaving 9 bases unmatched. The CDR3 sequence is 15 residues long. CDR3 loop: CASSYSMTSPWEQFF. DNA of the CDR3: TGTGCCAGCAGTTACTCAATGACTAGCCCATGGGAGCAGTTCTTC.

V usage is TRBV7-9 and J usage is TRBJ1-2; 9 nucleotides line up with TRBD1. The CDR3 has 16 amino acids. Losses at the gene ends were 0 bases for V and 9 bases for J; bases not matched to a gene: 11. Germline values: CDR1 SEHNR, CDR2 FQNEAQ (reference sequence). CDR3 bases: TGTGCCAGCAGCTTAGCATTCGTGGGACAGGGTTCTAGCTACACCTTC. Translating it yields CASSLAFVGQGSSYTF.